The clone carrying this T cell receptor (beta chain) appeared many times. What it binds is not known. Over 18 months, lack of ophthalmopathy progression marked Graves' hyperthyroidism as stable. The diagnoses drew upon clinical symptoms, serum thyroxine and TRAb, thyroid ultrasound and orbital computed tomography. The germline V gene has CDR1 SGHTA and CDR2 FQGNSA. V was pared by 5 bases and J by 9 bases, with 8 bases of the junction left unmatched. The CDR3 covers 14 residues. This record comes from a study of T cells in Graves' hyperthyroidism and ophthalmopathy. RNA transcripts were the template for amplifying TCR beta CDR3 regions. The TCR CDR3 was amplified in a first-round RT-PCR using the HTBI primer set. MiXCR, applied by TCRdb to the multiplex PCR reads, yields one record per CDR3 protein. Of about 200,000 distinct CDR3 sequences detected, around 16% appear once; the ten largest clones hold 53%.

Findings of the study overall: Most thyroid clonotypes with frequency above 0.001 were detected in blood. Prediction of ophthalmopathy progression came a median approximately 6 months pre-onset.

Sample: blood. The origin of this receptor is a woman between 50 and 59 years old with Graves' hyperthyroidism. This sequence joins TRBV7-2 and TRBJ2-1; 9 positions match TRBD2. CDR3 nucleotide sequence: TGTGCCAGCAGCATTAGCGGGAGCCCTATTGAGCAGTTCTTC. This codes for CASSISGSPIEQFF.